This note documents a single T cell receptor beta chain sequence. The sequenced template was cDNA made from the entire isolated RNA. Using immunoSEQ multiplex PCR, the repertoire was profiled, and TCRdb retains in-frame clones only, with some absent. The sample comprises about 470,000 clones, approximately 30% of which are singletons, and 0.05% to 0.065% rests with the top ten. This entry belongs to a study of beta chain features in type 1 diabetes. Trimming removed 7 bases at V and 2 bases at J, with 22 bases between. This CDR3 spans 17 amino acids. Per germline, CDR1 SGHRS and CDR2 YFSETQ. The sequenced sample was naive CD4+ T cells from blood. The chain has TRBV5-1 and TRBJ2-1; D perhaps matches TRBD2 (6 bases). The receptor's source is a man between 18 and 29 years old in good health. The CDR3 bases are TGCGCCAGCTCTGCCGCGGGGAACGTTGGCCCCTACAATGAGCAGTTCTTC. It yields the protein CASSAAGNVGPYNEQFF.